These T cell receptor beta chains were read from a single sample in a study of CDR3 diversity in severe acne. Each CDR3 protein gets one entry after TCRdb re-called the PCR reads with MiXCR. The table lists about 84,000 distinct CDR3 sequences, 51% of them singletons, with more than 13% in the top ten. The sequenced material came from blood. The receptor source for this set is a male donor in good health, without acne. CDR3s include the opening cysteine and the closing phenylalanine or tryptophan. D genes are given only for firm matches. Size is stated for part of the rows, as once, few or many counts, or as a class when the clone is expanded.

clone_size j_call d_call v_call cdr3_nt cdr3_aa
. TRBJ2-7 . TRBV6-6 TGTGCCAGCAGTTACGCGGGCCGCTACGAGCAGTACTTC CASSYAGRYEQYF
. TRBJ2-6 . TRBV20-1 TGCAGTGCTAGTGGGGGGGCCAACGTCCTGACTTTC CSASGGANVLTF
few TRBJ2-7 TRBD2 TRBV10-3 TGTGCCATCAGCGCTACTAGCGGGAGAGACGAGCAGTACTTC CAISATSGRDEQYF
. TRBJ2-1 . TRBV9 TGTGCCAGCAGTTCCCGGACATTCTCCTACAATGAGCAGTTCTTC CASSSRTFSYNEQFF
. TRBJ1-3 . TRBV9 TGTGCCAGCAGCGTAGGGGGGTACTCTGGAAACACCATATATTTT CASSVGGYSGNTIYF
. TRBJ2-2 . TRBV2 TGTGCCAGCAGTGTACAGGTCACCGGGGAGCTGTTTTTT CASSVQVTGELFF
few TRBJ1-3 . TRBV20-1 TGCAGTGCTATCGCAGCAGGAAACACCATATATTTT CSAIAAGNTIYF
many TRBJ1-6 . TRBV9 TGTGCCAGCAGCGTGGTGGGTAATTCACCCCTCCACTTT CASSVVGNSPLHF
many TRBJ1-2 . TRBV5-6 TGTGCCAGCAGCCCTGGCGATTATGGCTACACCTTC CASSPGDYGYTF
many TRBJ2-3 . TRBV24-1 TGTGCCACCAGTGATCAAAGCAGGGCTAGCACAGATACGCAGTATTTT CATSDQSRASTDTQYF
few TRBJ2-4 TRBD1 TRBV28 TGTGCCAGCAGTCCAGGGGGACAGGGAGGCAAAAACATTCAGTACTTC CASSPGGQGGKNIQYF
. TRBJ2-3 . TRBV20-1 TGCAGTGCTAGTTCCGGGACGCCTAATGAAAAACTGTTTTTCACAGATACGCAGTATTTT CSASSGTPNEKLFFTDTQYF
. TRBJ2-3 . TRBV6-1 TGTGCCAGTAGCAAGTGGGGGGGCACTGATACGCAGTATTTT CASSKWGGTDTQYF
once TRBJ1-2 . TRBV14 TGTGCCAGCAGCCATGCGTACGGGGGATATGGCTACACCTTC CASSHAYGGYGYTF
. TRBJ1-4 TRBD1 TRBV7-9 TGTGCCAGCAGCTCGGATTCGACAGGGTATAATGAAAAACTGTTTTTT CASSSDSTGYNEKLFF
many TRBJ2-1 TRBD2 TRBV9 TGTGCCAGCAGCGTATCCTCTAGCGGGGGGCTTTTCTTC CASSVSSSGGLFF
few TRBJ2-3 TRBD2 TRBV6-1 TGTGCCAGCAGTGATGCGGCCACCGGGACTAGCGGGAGGGCCGGAGATACGCGGTATTTT CASSDAATGTSGRAGDTRYF
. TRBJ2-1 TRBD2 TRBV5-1 TGCGCCAGCAGCACCCGTGGGACTAGCGGGGGTTACAATGAGCAGTTCTTC CASSTRGTSGGYNEQFF
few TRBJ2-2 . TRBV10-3 TGTGCCATCAGTGAGGGGAACACCGGGGAGCTGTTTTTT CAISEGNTGELFF
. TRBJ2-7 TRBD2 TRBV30 TGTGCCTGGAGCGAGGGACTAGCGAAATACGAGCAGTACTTC CAWSEGLAKYEQYF
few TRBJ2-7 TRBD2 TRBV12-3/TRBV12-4 TGTGCCAGCAGCCTTGGGACTAGCGGGGAGCGAGAGCAGTACTTC CASSLGTSGEREQYF
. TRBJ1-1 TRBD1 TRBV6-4 TGTGCCAGCAGCTCAGGGGGGCGGGGAGCTTTCTTT CASSSGGRGAFF
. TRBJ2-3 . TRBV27 TGTGCCTGCAGTTTCGCAGATACGCAGTACTTT CACSFADTQYF
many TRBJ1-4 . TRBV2 TGTGCCAGCAGAGGGGGATCCAATGAAAAACTGTTTTTT CASRGGSNEKLFF
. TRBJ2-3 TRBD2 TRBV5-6 TGTGCCAGCAGCCCCCTGAGCGGGAGGAACTACAATGAGCAGTATTTT CASSPLSGRNYNEQYF
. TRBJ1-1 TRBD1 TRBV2 TGTGCCAGCGGTTTCGGACAGGGCAGCACTGAAGCTTTCTTT CASGFGQGSTEAFF
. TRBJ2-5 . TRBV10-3 TGTGCCATCAGTGCGTCGTCCGTGGGGGAGACCCAGTACTTC CAISASSVGETQYF
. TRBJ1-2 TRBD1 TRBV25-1 TGTGCCAGCAGCCTAGGACAGGGGACACAGTATGGCTACACCTTC CASSLGQGTQYGYTF
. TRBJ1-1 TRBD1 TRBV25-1 TGTGCCAGCAGTAAGATGGGGACAGGGTGGGAAGCCACTGAAGCTTTCTTT CASSKMGTGWEATEAFF
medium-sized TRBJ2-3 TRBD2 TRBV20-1 TGCAGTGCTCGGGGACTAGTTCCAGATACGCAGTATTTT CSARGLVPDTQYF
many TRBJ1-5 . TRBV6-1 TGTGCCAGCAGTGAAAACGGACTGCTTAATCAGCCCCAGCATTTT CASSENGLLNQPQHF
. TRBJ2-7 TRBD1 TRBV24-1 TGTGCCACCAGTGATTCGACAGGGTCCTACGAGCAGTACTTC CATSDSTGSYEQYF
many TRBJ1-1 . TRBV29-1 TGCAGCGTTGAATTAACGGAGAACACTGAAGCTTTCTTT CSVELTENTEAFF
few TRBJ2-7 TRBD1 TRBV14 TGTGCCAGCAGCCGGGTGGGACAGCTAAGGGAGCAGTACTTC CASSRVGQLREQYF
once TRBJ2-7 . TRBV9 TGTGCCAGCAGCGTAGGGAGAGGGAGAATCGGCGAGCAGTACTTC CASSVGRGRIGEQYF
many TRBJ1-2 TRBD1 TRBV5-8 TGTGCCAGCAGGTCCGGGACAGTAGCTAACTATGGCTACACCTTC CASRSGTVANYGYTF
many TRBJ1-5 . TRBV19 TGTGCCAGTAGTAGGGGAACAGGAGGCAATCAGCCCCAGCATTTT CASSRGTGGNQPQHF
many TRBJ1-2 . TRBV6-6 TGTGCCAGCAGTTACGGAACTAACTATGGCTACACCTTC CASSYGTNYGYTF
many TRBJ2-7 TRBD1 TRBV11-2 TGTGCCAGCAGCTTAGAGCTCGGACAGGGGTACGAGCAGTACTTC CASSLELGQGYEQYF
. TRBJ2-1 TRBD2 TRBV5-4 TGTGCCAGCAGGAGACTCGGGACTAGCAATGAGCAGTTCTTC CASRRLGTSNEQFF
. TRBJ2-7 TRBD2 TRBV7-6 TGTGCTAGCAGCCAGCCTAGCGGGACCTCCTACGAGCAGTACTTC CASSQPSGTSYEQYF